This T cell receptor (beta chain) came from a study of T cells after yellow fever vaccination (dated by TCRdb to the late 2010s). Regarding the complete study: The SMART-Seq v4 Ultra Low Input RNA kit was used to prepare libraries from fractions with low cell numbers. Bulk PBMC replicates and cell subsets were isolated from blood drawn at multiple timepoints before and after both primary and secondary immunization. To follow T-cell clones before and after both primary and booster YFV17D yellow fever vaccination, bulk TCR alpha and beta repertoires underwent longitudinal sequencing. Two healthy male donors, one aged 18 to 29 and one aged 30 to 40 years, made up the cohort. Overall study outcomes, separate from this receptor: Most clones expanded after primary vaccination were re-detected after the booster (96% of CD4 and 88% of CD8), suggesting broad memory maintenance. Because only a couple of donors were included in the study, the extent to which the findings can be generalized is limited. A small fraction of clonotypes showed up in both the CD4 and CD8 compartments, probably as a result of convergent recombination. Because abundant contaminating clonotypes from the bulk population could be contained in FACS-sorted repertoires, computational filtering was required. Compared with the primary T-cell response, the secondary T-cell response was weaker but faster, peaking on day 5 rather than day 15.

Taken from cysteine to phenylalanine, the CDR3 has 19 residues. Of the read, only the CDR3 DNA is kept; its 57 bases are in frame from base 1. The junction shows trimming of 0 bases on V and 0 bases on J, plus 19 bases between the germline ends. The germline V gene sets CDR1 to SGHRS and CDR2 to YFSETQ. The reads were generated on an Illumina NovaSeq 6000. TCR cDNA was synthesized by 5'RACE template switching, which introduced a universal primer site and unique molecular identifiers. Priming for cDNA synthesis came from both the TCR alpha and TCR beta constant segments. Library amplification involved two PCR steps, and the second step added sample barcodes and sequencing adapters. Sequencing of libraries was performed on Illumina HiSeq 2500 (2x100 bp) or NovaSeq (2x150 bp). Processing in the source paper ran as follows. Demultiplexing of reads and collapsing into UMI consensus sequences were performed with MIGEC, and V(D)J alignment was carried out with MiXCR. Vaccine-responding clonotypes were identified with edgeR using replicate PBMC samples, with FDR below 0.01 and a log2 fold change above 5 up to day 15 being required. CD4 or CD8 identity was assigned to each bulk clonotype according to whether the clonotype was present at higher abundance in the sequenced CD4 repertoire or the sequenced CD8 repertoire. TCRdb redid the processing of the public reads, applying fastp at Q25 and MiXCR, and retained in-frame beta chains. CDR3 protein duplicates are merged, each entry listing the most common genes and DNA. TCRdb's processing, not the authors', yielded these V and J calls. The sample has about 260,000 distinct CDR3 sequences on record, roughly 5.6% of them singletons. Around 3.3% of the sample goes to the ten largest clones.

The treatment or condition label on this specimen signifies: live attenuated yellow fever vaccine strain. PBMCs were isolated from peripheral blood using a standard Ficoll-Paque protocol. CD4 and CD8 T-cell fractions were isolated with Dynabeads CD4 and CD8 positive selection kits. RNA was extracted with TriZol from bulk PBMCs, CD4 and CD8 fractions, and dextramer-positive and dextramer-negative fractions. This clonotype was recorded at least ten times. Its antigen has not been determined. Within one base of it there is no much larger clone, and no base qualities were kept. The sequenced sample was CD4+ T cells sorted from PBMCs, obtained on the day of the yellow fever booster vaccination. This clonotype was obtained from a man younger than 35 who received the YFV17D yellow fever vaccine. This chain is built from TRBV5-1 and TRBJ2-1; the D region may be TRBD1 or TRBD2, each matching 7 bases equally. The DNA is as follows: TGCGCCAGCAGCTTGGTGGTGCTGGGGGGGGACAGCTCCTACAATGAGCAGTTCTTC. Its protein is CASSLVVLGGDSSYNEQFF.